These 30 T cell receptor beta chains share one sample of origin, sequenced in a study of Ad26.COV2.S vaccination and SARS-CoV-2 variants (dated by TCRdb to the early 2020s). Receptor libraries were prepared by the immunoSEQ multiplex PCR assay. Here the immuneACCESS table is served through TCRdb, limited to in-frame sequences with V and J called. Missing clones are a known gap in these copies; in checked studies unresolved V genes cover under half, and the rest lacks a known reason. The table for this sample lists around 300,000 clones; about 87% of them were counted only once. The ten largest clones add up to around 5.8% of the sample. Explained via the paper, the treatment or condition label denotes: around 19 received Ad26.COV2.S at low or high dose, single or two shots; roughly 5 received placebo; per-sample allocation not given. For vaccine and placebo recipients, repertoires were sequenced using samples collected on day 63 after the first injection.

The material sequenced was peripheral blood, taken in a trial of Ad26.COV2.S vaccine versus placebo. The receptor source for this set is a person aged 18-60 years who received the Ad26.COV2.S COVID-19 vaccine or a placebo.

V usage is TRBV7-2 and J usage is TRBJ1-5; D uncertain. Trimming cost V 2 bases and J 5 bases, with 10 bases left between them. This CDR3 contains 14 residues. Germline V lookup: CDR1 SGHTA, CDR2 FQGNSA. CDR3 coding DNA: TGTGCCAGCAGCTTAAGTTCCGTCTATCAGCCCCAGCATTTT. Translating it yields CASSLSSVYQPQHF. The variable domain in full, with the rest retrieved from reference TRBV7-2 and TRBJ1-5, is GAGVSQSPSNKVTEKGKDVELRCDPISGHTALYWYRQSLGQGLEFLIYFQGNSAPDKSGLPSDRFSAERTGGSVSTLTIQRTQQEDSAVYLCASSLSSVYQPQHFGDGTRLSIL.

This clone has only one observation. The V call is TRBV7-2, the J call TRBJ2-6; a weak D match, TRBD2 (5 bases). The germline V gene has CDR1 SGHTA and CDR2 FQGNSA. CDR3 length: 16 residues. Trimming removed 8 bases from V and 0 bases from J, with 14 bases in between. In DNA form, the CDR3 reads TGTGCCAGCCGGAAAGAGGGCCTCTCTGGGGCCAACGTCCTGACTTTC. Its protein product is CASRKEGLSGANVLTF.

This clone came up a few times. The CDR3 DNA follows: TGTGCCAGCAGCTTAGAGTCCTACGAGCAGTACTTC. Its translation: CASSLESYEQYF. The V and J genes are TRBV7-9 and TRBJ2-7; D gene uncertain. The CDR3 sequence is 12 residues long. The ends were cut back, 1 base at V and 1 base at J, with 2 bases in the middle. Germline V gene lookup returns CDR1 SEHNR and CDR2 FQNEAQ (reference sequence).

The chain carries TRBV30 and TRBJ1-3; possible D gene TRBD1, 5 bases. Germline loops: CDR1 GTSNPN, CDR2 SVGIG (reference sequence). The CDR3 has 16 residues. Trimming shortened V by 5 bases and J by 0 bases, and 17 bases separated the two germline ends. The CDR3 DNA sequence: TGTGCCTGGGCGATCGGGACTCCTCGCTCTGGAAACACCATATATTTT. Amino acid sequence: CAWAIGTPRSGNTIYF. Using reference TRBV30 and TRBJ1-3 for the parts outside the CDR3, the full variable domain is SQTIHQWPATLVQPVGSPLSLECTVEGTSNPNLYWYRQAAGRGLQLLFYSVGIGQISSEVPQNLSASRPQDRQFILSSKKLLLSDSGFYLCAWAIGTPRSGNTIYFGEGSWLTVV.

The gene calls are TRBV7-9 and TRBJ1-2, with D hard to call. The CDR3 contains 13 residues. Per the germline V gene, CDR1 is SEHNR and CDR2 is FQNEAQ (reference sequence). With 2 bases removed from V and 4 bases from J, the gap between germline ends came to 8 bases. The DNA of the CDR3 is TGTGCCAGCAGCTTACCTTCCCCCTATGGCTACACCTTC. It translates to CASSLPSPYGYTF.

The V gene is TRBV19, the J gene TRBJ1-6; 9 bases map to TRBD1. The V gene's germline CDR1 is LNHDA and CDR2 SQIVND (reference sequence). The CDR3 is made up of 16 amino acids. V lost 3 bases and J lost 9; bases outside the gene matches: 9. The CDR3 DNA reads TGTGCCAGTAGTATTTACGGGACAGGGAAACGTTCACCCCTCCACTTT. It encodes CASSIYGTGKRSPLHF.

This clone came up once. J is TRBJ2-2 and V is TRBV27; no clear D gene. CDR3 length: 14 residues. Trimming took off 4 bases at V and 2 bases at J, with 8 bases between the two ends. CDR1 MNHEY and CDR2 SMNVEV come from the germline V gene (reference sequence). CDR3 sequence: CASSSYANTGELFF. The CDR3 DNA is TGTGCCAGCAGTTCCTACGCAAACACCGGGGAGCTGTTTTTT.

A single count supports this clone. The chain joins TRBV15 to TRBJ2-1; 9 bases fit TRBD2. CDR1 LNHNV and CDR2 YYDKDF come from the germline V gene (reference sequence). V was pared by 8 bases and J by 8 bases, with 4 bases of the junction left unmatched. The CDR3 spans 12 residues. The CDR3 spells CATSGLAYEQFF. CDR3 nucleotides: TGTGCCACCTCGGGACTAGCTTATGAGCAGTTCTTC.

The J gene is TRBJ1-4, the V gene TRBV24-1; possible D gene TRBD1, 6 bases. Germline lookup yields CDR1 KGHDR and CDR2 SFDVKD. V dropped 6 bases and J dropped 8 bases, with 15 bases sitting between them. This CDR3 contains 14 residues. The CDR3 DNA reads as TGTGCCACCAGTCGGGCCAGGGGCGACGAAAAACTGTTTTTT. Translated: CATSRARGDEKLFF.

The chain combines TRBV4-2 with TRBJ1-2, with 9 bases identical to TRBD1. The trim removed 4 bases at V and 8 bases at J, leaving 11 bases unmatched. The germline V gene has CDR1 LGHNA and CDR2 YNFKEQ. The length of the CDR3 is 15 residues. The CDR3: CASSRQGERLGGYTF. The DNA for the CDR3 is TGTGCCAGCAGCCGACAGGGGGAGAGATTGGGAGGCTACACCTTC.

Concerning this clone itself: Other DNA sequences from this sample encode an identical CDR3 as well. This chain uses TRBV4-3 with TRBJ1-5; D gene uncertain. The length of the CDR3 is 14 residues. Germline-derived CDR1 and CDR2 are LGHNA and YSLEER. The V end lost 0 bases, the J end lost 0 bases, and 3 bases lay between the germline ends. Written as DNA, the CDR3 is TGCGCCAGCAGCCAAGATCGTAGCAATCAGCCCCAGCATTTT. It encodes CASSQDRSNQPQHF.

This chain joins TRBV4-2 and TRBJ2-7, with no clear D. The V gene lost 0 bases and the J gene lost 8 bases, with 11 bases spanning the gap. The V gene's germline CDR1 is LGHNA and CDR2 YNFKEQ. The CDR3 totals 13 residues. CDR3 DNA sequence: TGTGCCAGCAGCCAAGAAGAATCAAACCAGCAGTACTTC. The encoded protein is CASSQEESNQQYF.

The CDR3 DNA reads as TGTGCCAGCAGCTCCCTCACAGGGGCAGGCGAGCAGTACTTC. It is translated as CASSSLTGAGEQYF. The chain recombines TRBV5-4 with TRBJ2-7; TRBD1 agrees at 7 bases. There are 14 residues in the CDR3. CDR1 and CDR2 from the germline V gene are SGHNT and YYREEE (reference sequence). The junction had 9 bases not matched to a gene; V was cut back by 3 bases and J by 6 bases. Full variable domain (rest looked up from reference TRBV5-4 and TRBJ2-7): ETGVTQSPTHLIKTRGQQVTLRCSSQSGHNTVSWYQQALGQGPQFIFQYYREEENGRGNFPPRFSGLQFPNYSSELNVNALELDDSALYLCASSSLTGAGEQYFGPGTRLTVT.

V usage is TRBV19 and J usage is TRBJ1-3; a possible D gene is TRBD1 (5 bases). V was clipped by 8 bases and J by 0 bases, with 14 bases between them. This CDR3 has 15 residues. Germline V gives CDR1 LNHDA, CDR2 SQIVND (reference sequence). CDR3 amino acids: CASHRDRVSGNTIYF. DNA for the CDR3: TGTGCCAGTCATCGGGACCGAGTCTCTGGAAACACCATATATTTT. The full variable domain, in which reference TRBV19 and TRBJ1-3 provide the parts outside the CDR3, is DGGITQSPKYLFRKEGQNVTLSCEQNLNHDAMYWYRQDPGQGLRLIYYSQIVNDFQKGDIAEGYSVSREKKESFPLTVTSAQKNPTAFYLCASHRDRVSGNTIYFGEGSWLTVV.

The chain recombines TRBV7-3 with TRBJ2-1, with TRBD2 matching over 14 bases. Losses at the gene ends were 5 bases for V and 0 bases for J; bases not matched to a gene: 6. Germline V gene lookup returns CDR1 SGHTA and CDR2 FQGTGA. The CDR3 spans 18 residues. CDR3: CASSPMTSGRGSYNEQFF. CDR3 in DNA: TGTGCCAGCAGCCCAATGACTAGCGGGAGGGGCTCCTACAATGAGCAGTTCTTC. Full variable domain (outside the CDR3, taken from reference TRBV7-3 and TRBJ2-1): GAGVSQTPSNKVTEKGKYVELRCDPISGHTALYWYRQSLGQGPEFLIYFQGTGAADDSGLPNDRFFAVRPEGSVSTLKIQRTERGDSAVYLCASSPMTSGRGSYNEQFFGPGTRLTVL.

In this sample, this clone turned up once. V usage is TRBV5-1 and J usage is TRBJ2-1, with a possible D match to TRBD1 (6 bases). Germline CDR1 and CDR2: SGHRS and YFSETQ. The CDR3 has 13 residues. The V end was cut by 4 bases, the J end by 6 bases, with 11 bases between. The CDR3 DNA reads as TGCGCCAGCAGCCTGACAGGATTCAATGAGCAGTTCTTC. The encoded protein is CASSLTGFNEQFF. Looking up the rest from reference TRBV5-1 and TRBJ2-1 gives the full variable domain: KAGVTQTPRYLIKTRGQQVTLSCSPISGHRSVSWYQQTPGQGLQFLFEYFSETQRNKGNFPGRFSGRQFSNSRSEMNVSTLELGDSALYLCASSLTGFNEQFFGPGTRLTVL.

The chain uses TRBV2 and TRBJ1-5, with a weak D call TRBD1 (5 bases). Between the trimmed V and J ends, which lost 8 bases and 3 bases, there was a span of 8 bases. This CDR3 spans 12 amino acids. Germline CDR1 SNHLY, CDR2 FYNNEI. CDR3 DNA sequence: TGTGCCAGCGGGGGTGACAATCAGCCCCAGCATTTT. It encodes CASGGDNQPQHF.

The chain is built from TRBV10-2 and TRBJ2-1; a weak D match, TRBD1 (6 bases). Deletions cut 8 bases from V and 5 bases from J, with 10 bases between. This CDR3 is 12 amino acids long. Germline CDR1 WSHSY, CDR2 SAAADI. CDR3 protein: CASHRTDNEQFF. The CDR3 nucleotides read TGCGCCAGCCACCGGACAGACAATGAGCAGTTCTTC.

The table lists this clone with a count of one. The V gene is TRBV28, the J gene TRBJ1-3, with D possibly TRBD1 on 5 matching bases. Per germline, CDR1 MDHEN and CDR2 SYDVKM. The CDR3 is 15 residues long. V was trimmed by 3 bases and J by 2 bases, leaving 11 bases between them. The CDR3 DNA reads as TGTGCCAGCAGTTTCGACTGGGGGACTGGAAACACCATATATTTT. Translating gives CASSFDWGTGNTIYF. Drawing the rest from reference TRBV28 and TRBJ1-3, the complete variable domain is DVKVTQSSRYLVKRTGEKVFLECVQDMDHENMFWYRQDPGLGLRLIYFSYDVKMKEKGDIPEGYSVSREKKERFSLILESASTNQTSMYLCASSFDWGTGNTIYFGEGSWLTVV.

This clone was counted a single time. V gene TRBV6-6 combines with J gene TRBJ2-5; tentative D call: TRBD2 (5 bases). The CDR3 has 14 amino acids. Germline CDR1 is MNHNY and CDR2 is SVGAGI (reference sequence). Trimming took off 6 bases at V and 2 bases at J, with 13 bases between the two ends. This CDR3 is CASSPTSKQETQYF. In DNA form, the CDR3 reads TGTGCCAGCAGCCCCACTAGTAAACAAGAGACCCAGTACTTC.

V and J are TRBV19 and TRBJ2-6, with TRBD1 as a possible D gene (7 bases). The CDR3 covers 20 residues. Between the trimmed V and J ends, which lost 5 bases and 1 base, there was a span of 24 bases. From germline, CDR1 is LNHDA and CDR2 SQIVND (reference sequence). CDR3 protein: CASSPRAEGAFLSGANVLTF. The DNA for the CDR3 is TGTGCCAGTAGTCCCCGGGCGGAGGGGGCGTTTTTATCTGGGGCCAACGTCCTGACTTTC.

The chain combines TRBV3-1 (or the pseudogene TRBV3-2) with TRBJ1-1, with 8 bases identical to TRBD1. The CDR3 covers 16 residues. Germline V gene sequence: CDR1 LGHDT, CDR2 YNNKEL (reference sequence). The trim removed 5 bases at V and 4 bases at J, leaving 12 bases unmatched. The CDR3 nucleotides are TGTGCCAGCAGCGCGGGACAGGCAACATTGGGCACTGAAGCTTTCTTT. Protein product: CASSAGQATLGTEAFF.

The rearrangement links TRBV5-4 to TRBJ2-7; weak D call: TRBD2 (5 bases). The V end was cut by 0 bases, the J end by 0 bases, with 10 bases between. Germline CDR1 reads SGHNT; CDR2 reads YYREEE (reference sequence). The CDR3 is 15 amino acids. DNA of the CDR3: TGTGCCAGCAGCTTGGTTCCGAGGGCCTCCTACGAGCAGTACTTC. Protein sequence: CASSLVPRASYEQYF.

The V and J genes are TRBV9 and TRBJ1-1; D unclear. Germline V gives CDR1 SGDLS, CDR2 YYNGEE. V was pared by 0 bases and J by 1 base, with 10 bases between. CDR3 length: 15 amino acids. This CDR3 is CASSVGLVTNTEAFF. The CDR3 bases are TGTGCCAGCAGCGTAGGTCTGGTTACGAACACTGAAGCTTTCTTT.

Concerning this clone itself: Since a far larger clone is one base different, this is likely a read error. The sample contains more than one DNA sequence encoding this CDR3. This rearrangement joins TRBV28 to TRBJ1-1; D not certain. Germline V CDR1 and CDR2: MDHEN, SYDVKM. The CDR3 covers 11 residues. V lost 5 bases and J 1 base, leaving 2 bases between the germline ends. The CDR3 sequence is CASSPNTEAFF. The CDR3 bases are TGTGCCAGCAGTCCGAACACTGAAGCTTTCTTT.

The V gene is TRBV19, the J gene TRBJ2-4; D unclear. CDR3 length equals 15 residues. V lost 1 base to trimming and J lost 4 bases, with 11 bases between them. Germline loops: CDR1 LNHDA, CDR2 SQIVND (reference sequence). DNA of the CDR3: TGTGCCAGTAGTATAGGTGGCAGAGAAAAAAACATTCAGTACTTC. Amino acid sequence: CASSIGGREKNIQYF.

The rearrangement joins TRBV11-3 to TRBJ1-3; TRBD1 matches 8 bases. CDR1 is SGHNT, CDR2 YENEEA, per germline. V lost 5 bases, J lost 8 bases, and 5 bases stayed unmatched. The CDR3 loop spans 13 amino acids. DNA for the CDR3: TGTGCCAGCAGCCAGGACAGGGATCACACCATATATTTT. Protein: CASSQDRDHTIYF.

This clone was recorded once. The J gene is TRBJ1-5, the V gene TRBV10-3, with 7 bases that match TRBD1. The V gene end was trimmed by 0 bases and the J gene end by 4 bases; junction bases not matched to a gene: 6. Germline assignment: CDR1 ENHRY and CDR2 SYGVKD. The CDR3 loop spans 16 amino acids. CDR3 sequence (DNA): TGTGCCATCAGTGAGTCGGGGACAGTTGGTAATCAGCCCCAGCATTTT. This sequence encodes CAISESGTVGNQPQHF.

The V and J genes are TRBV27 and TRBJ2-1; TRBD2 agrees at 14 bases. Germline CDR1 is MNHEY and CDR2 is SMNVEV (reference sequence). V lost 2 bases, J lost 3 bases, and 15 bases stayed unmatched. This CDR3 spans 21 amino acids. CDR3 coding DNA: TGTGCCAGCAGTTTAAGGGGACTAGCGGGAGTTTTAGGGGGTAGCTACAATGAGCAGTTCTTC. Translating gives CASSLRGLAGVLGGSYNEQFF.

The chain's CDR3 is CASSPSYRSNEKLFF. The CDR3 DNA follows: TGTGCCAGCAGCCCAAGTTATAGGTCTAATGAAAAACTGTTTTTT. This sequence joins TRBV7-9 and TRBJ1-4; D gene ambiguous. This CDR3 spans 15 amino acids. With 5 bases removed from V and 3 bases from J, the gap between germline ends came to 13 bases. CDR1 and CDR2 from the germline V gene are SEHNR and FQNEAQ (reference sequence).